Listed below are T cell receptor beta chains from one sample, sequenced in a study of blood T cell repertoires in COVID-19. Profiled with immunoSEQ multiplex PCR; TCRdb holds only in-frame clones, not every one. The top ten clones hold roughly a fifth of a sample with some 80,000 clones, approximately 90% of them seen once. Sequencing input: peripheral blood. These receptors were obtained from a human donor in a cohort sampled during active COVID-19. CDR3s include the opening cysteine and the closing phenylalanine or tryptophan. Each record gives: V gene, D gene, clone size, J gene, CDR3 protein, CDR3 DNA. The D gene is left open where the match is weak. Size is stated for part of the rows, as once, few or many counts, or as a class when the clone is expanded.

TRBV6-5,TRBD2,-,TRBJ2-1,CASSPGAGGNEQFF,TGTGCCAGCAGTCCGGGGGCGGGAGGCAATGAGCAGTTCTTC
TRBV2,TRBD1,-,TRBJ2-2,CASSRQGSTGELFF,TGTGCCAGCAGCCGACAGGGTAGCACCGGGGAGCTGTTTTTT
TRBV7-2,-,-,TRBJ1-5,CASSQEGMRSGPQHF,TGTGCCAGCAGCCAAGAGGGAATGAGGTCAGGGCCCCAGCATTTT
TRBV19,TRBD2,-,TRBJ2-1,CASSILGGPLHNEQFF,TGTGCCAGTAGTATATTGGGAGGGCCTCTCCACAATGAGCAGTTCTTC
TRBV15,-,-,TRBJ2-1,CATSSPYSSYNEQFF,TGTGCCACCAGCTCTCCTTATAGCTCCTACAATGAGCAGTTCTTC
TRBV7-9,TRBD1,few,TRBJ2-1,CASSWGQGAWDEQFF,TGTGCCAGCAGCTGGGGACAGGGGGCATGGGATGAGCAGTTCTTC
TRBV25-1,TRBD2,once,TRBJ2-1,CASSEIKRGPQNYNEQFF,TGTGCCAGCAGTGAAATAAAGCGGGGGCCACAGAATTACAATGAGCAGTTCTTC
TRBV13,TRBD2,once,TRBJ2-3,CASRTLGARGGSTDTQYF,TGTGCCAGCAGAACCCTCGGAGCGCGGGGGGGGAGCACAGATACGCAGTATTTT
TRBV19,-,-,TRBJ2-1,CASSPDSNLYNEQFF,TGTGCCAGTAGTCCCGACAGCAACCTCTACAATGAGCAGTTCTTC
TRBV3-1/TRBV3-2,TRBD1,-,TRBJ1-3,CASTPDRVPGNTIYF,TGTGCCAGCACCCCGGACAGGGTCCCTGGAAACACCATATATTTT
TRBV24-1,TRBD2,-,TRBJ2-3,CATSDPSGGRTDTQYF,TGTGCCACCAGTGATCCAAGCGGGGGAAGGACAGATACGCAGTATTTT
TRBV7-9,TRBD2,-,TRBJ2-1,CASSLASGTYNEQFF,TGTGCCAGCAGCTTAGCTAGCGGGACTTACAATGAGCAGTTCTTC
TRBV7-9,-,-,TRBJ1-3,CASSLVRASGNTIYF,TGTGCCAGCAGCTTAGTCCGAGCTTCTGGAAACACCATATATTTT
TRBV11-2,TRBD2,-,TRBJ2-1,CASSLTTGGANEQFF,TGTGCCAGCAGCCTCACGACGGGAGGGGCGAATGAGCAGTTCTTC
TRBV2,TRBD1,-,TRBJ1-2,CASRTGGLYGYTF,TGTGCCAGTCGGACAGGGGGCCTCTATGGCTACACCTTC
TRBV6-2/TRBV6-3,TRBD1,-,TRBJ2-1,CASSYLKDRPLPNEQFF,TGTGCCAGCAGTTACTTAAAGGACAGGCCTCTCCCTAATGAGCAGTTCTTC
TRBV7-8,-,-,TRBJ2-1,CASSNQTSEQFF,TGTGCCAGCAGCAACCAGACTAGTGAGCAGTTCTTC
TRBV7-9,-,once,TRBJ2-7,CASSLSGAVYEQYF,TGTGCCAGCAGCTTATCAGGGGCCGTCTACGAGCAGTACTTC
TRBV5-1,-,-,TRBJ2-7,CASSLAQALEEQYF,TGCGCCAGCAGCTTGGCTCAGGCCCTTGAGGAGCAGTACTTC
TRBV3-1/TRBV3-2,TRBD2,-,TRBJ2-3,CASSPGGADRDTQYF,TGTGCCAGCAGCCCGGGGGGAGCGGATAGAGATACGCAGTATTTT
TRBV18,TRBD2,-,TRBJ2-5,CASSPGPSRNSGIQETQYF,TGTGCCAGCTCACCAGGCCCCTCTAGGAATAGCGGGATCCAAGAGACCCAGTACTTC
TRBV6-6,-,-,TRBJ1-1,CASSPPEMNTEAFF,TGTGCCAGCAGTCCCCCGGAGATGAACACTGAAGCTTTCTTT
TRBV6-9,-,-,TRBJ1-5,CASSYVRAPNQPQHF,TGTGCCAGCAGTTATGTGAGGGCTCCCAATCAGCCCCAGCATTTT
TRBV5-8,-,few,TRBJ1-5,CASSTKDRYSNQPQHF,TGTGCCAGCAGCACTAAGGACAGATATAGCAATCAGCCCCAGCATTTT
TRBV19,-,-,TRBJ2-5,CASSISNAGRFGETQYF,TGTGCCAGTAGTATATCAAACGCAGGGAGGTTTGGGGAGACCCAGTACTTC
TRBV5-1,-,-,TRBJ1-5,CASSSTGSNQPQHF,TGCGCCAGCAGCTCTACAGGGTCTAATCAGCCCCAGCATTTT
TRBV5-4,TRBD2,once,TRBJ2-3,CASSSGVSGLTDTQYF,TGTGCCAGCAGCTCTGGAGTTAGCGGGTTGACAGATACGCAGTATTTT
TRBV27,-,-,TRBJ2-5,CASRPSTGPQETQYF,TGTGCCAGCCGTCCTTCAACAGGGCCCCAAGAGACCCAGTACTTC
TRBV28,-,-,TRBJ1-2,CASRKSGYPTYGYTF,TGTGCCAGCAGAAAATCAGGGTACCCCACTTATGGCTACACCTTC
TRBV11-3,TRBD2,-,TRBJ2-1,CASSSSPTSGGSYNEQFF,TGTGCCAGCAGCTCATCCCCGACTAGCGGCGGCTCCTACAATGAGCAGTTCTTC
TRBV6-1,TRBD1,few,TRBJ1-5,CASSESWQGGQPQHF,TGTGCCAGCAGTGAATCATGGCAGGGGGGTCAGCCCCAGCATTTT
TRBV18,TRBD2,-,TRBJ2-1,CASSPGTSGSGGEQFF,TGTGCCAGCTCACCAGGAACTAGCGGGAGTGGTGGTGAGCAGTTCTTC
TRBV7-2,TRBD2,-,TRBJ2-6,CASSPPGLVGSGANVLTF,TGTGCCAGCAGCCCCCCGGGACTAGTGGGCTCTGGGGCCAACGTCCTGACTTTC
TRBV9,-,-,TRBJ2-7,CASSVGNSVPYEQYF,TGTGCCAGCAGCGTAGGGAATAGCGTTCCCTACGAGCAGTACTTC
TRBV2,TRBD2,-,TRBJ2-5,CASRGLAGALQETQYF,TGTGCCAGCAGGGGACTAGCGGGGGCCCTACAAGAGACCCAGTACTTC
TRBV5-4,-,-,TRBJ2-7,CASSLWAVAAAEQYF,TGTGCCAGCAGCTTGTGGGCTGTAGCGGCAGCCGAGCAGTACTTC
TRBV5-1,TRBD1,-,TRBJ2-2,CASSLGAGGRSGELFF,TGCGCCAGCAGCTTGGGGGCAGGGGGCCGGTCCGGGGAGCTGTTTTTT
TRBV7-9,TRBD1,-,TRBJ1-1,CASSPRTGGNTEAFF,TGTGCCAGCAGCCCGAGGACAGGGGGCAACACTGAAGCTTTCTTT
TRBV25-1,TRBD2,-,TRBJ2-5,CASRSGAVETQYF,TGTGCCAGCCGTAGCGGGGCTGTAGAGACCCAGTACTTC
TRBV5-1,TRBD2,-,TRBJ2-5,CASRQLAGGETQYF,TGCGCCAGCAGACAACTAGCGGGGGGAGAGACCCAGTACTTC
TRBV5-1,TRBD1,-,TRBJ2-7,CASSLRRGKGTGRSYEQYF,TGCGCCAGCAGCTTGCGGAGGGGAAAAGGGACAGGCCGTTCCTACGAGCAGTACTTC
TRBV5-7,TRBD1,-,TRBJ2-7,CASSWSDRGFYEQYF,TGTGCCAGCAGTTGGAGCGACAGGGGATTCTACGAGCAGTACTTC
TRBV9,TRBD2,-,TRBJ2-3,CASSGQLAPQSTDTQYF,TGTGCCAGCAGCGGACAACTAGCGCCCCAAAGCACAGATACGCAGTATTTT
TRBV7-9,-,-,TRBJ2-1,CASSLLESYNEQFF,TGTGCCAGCAGCTTGCTTGAGTCCTACAATGAGCAGTTCTTC
TRBV2,TRBD2,-,TRBJ2-1,CASRFMGGNEQFF,TGTGCCAGCAGATTCATGGGGGGGAATGAGCAGTTCTTC
TRBV10-2,-,-,TRBJ1-6,CASSDQGLGNSPLHF,TGCGCCAGCAGTGATCAGGGGCTGGGGAATTCACCCCTCCACTTT
TRBV5-1,-,-,TRBJ2-3,CASSNEANHINTQYF,TGCGCCAGCAGCAACGAGGCCAATCACATAAATACGCAGTATTTT
TRBV28,-,few,TRBJ2-7,CASSPPYGGYEQYF,TGTGCCAGCAGTCCGCCTTACGGAGGCTACGAGCAGTACTTC
TRBV10-3,-,-,TRBJ1-1,CAISASAMNTEAFF,TGTGCCATCAGTGCGTCAGCTATGAACACTGAAGCTTTCTTT
TRBV7-9,TRBD2,-,TRBJ2-3,CASSLRSGGLSTDTQYF,TGTGCCAGCAGCTTACGTAGCGGGGGCCTGAGCACAGATACGCAGTATTTT
TRBV29-1,-,few,TRBJ2-5,CSVGLSRDSQETQYF,TGCAGCGTTGGTCTTTCCCGGGACTCCCAAGAGACCCAGTACTTC
TRBV6-2/TRBV6-3,TRBD1,once,TRBJ2-4,CASSFVDRAGTKNIQYF,TGTGCCAGCAGTTTCGTGGACAGGGCTGGGACCAAAAACATTCAGTACTTC
TRBV5-6,TRBD1,-,TRBJ2-7,CASSMRQGALISYEQYF,TGTGCCAGCAGCATGAGGCAGGGGGCTTTAATATCCTACGAGCAGTACTTC
TRBV5-1,TRBD2,-,TRBJ2-7,CASSLGVSGIYEQYF,TGCGCCAGCAGCTTGGGTGTTAGCGGGATCTACGAGCAGTACTTC
TRBV4-1,TRBD2,-,TRBJ2-4,CASSQITGTSVRGQAKNIQYF,TGCGCCAGCAGCCAAATAACCGGGACTAGCGTTCGGGGTCAGGCCAAAAACATTCAGTACTTC
TRBV9,-,-,TRBJ1-3,CASSAPIQGGGNTIYF,TGTGCCAGCAGCGCACCTATACAGGGCGGGGGAAACACCATATATTTT